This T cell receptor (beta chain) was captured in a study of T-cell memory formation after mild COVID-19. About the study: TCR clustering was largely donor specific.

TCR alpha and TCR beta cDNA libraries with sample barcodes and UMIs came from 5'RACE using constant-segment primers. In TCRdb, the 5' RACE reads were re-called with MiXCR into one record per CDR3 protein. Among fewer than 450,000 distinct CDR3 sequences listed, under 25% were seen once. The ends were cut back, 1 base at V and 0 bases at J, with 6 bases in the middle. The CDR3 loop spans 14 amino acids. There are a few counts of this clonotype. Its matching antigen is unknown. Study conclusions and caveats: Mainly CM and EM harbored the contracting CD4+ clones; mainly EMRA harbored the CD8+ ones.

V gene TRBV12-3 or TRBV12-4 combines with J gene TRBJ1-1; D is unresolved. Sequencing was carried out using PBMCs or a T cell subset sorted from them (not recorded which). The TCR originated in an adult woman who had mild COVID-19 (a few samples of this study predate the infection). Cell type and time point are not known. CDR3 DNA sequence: TGTGCCAGCAGTTTAGAGTATATGAACACTGAAGCTTTCTTT. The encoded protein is CASSLEYMNTEAFF.